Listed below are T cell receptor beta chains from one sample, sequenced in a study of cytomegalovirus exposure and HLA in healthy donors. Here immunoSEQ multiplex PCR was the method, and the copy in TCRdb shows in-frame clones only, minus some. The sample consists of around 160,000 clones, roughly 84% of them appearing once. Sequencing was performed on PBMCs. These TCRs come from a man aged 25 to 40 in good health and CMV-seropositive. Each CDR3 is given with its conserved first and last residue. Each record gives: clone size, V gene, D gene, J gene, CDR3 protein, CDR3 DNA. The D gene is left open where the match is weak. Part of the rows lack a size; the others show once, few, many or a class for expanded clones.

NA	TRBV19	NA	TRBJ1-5	CASMGGGGPNSNQPQHF	TGTGCCAGTATGGGAGGGGGAGGGCCTAATAGCAATCAGCCCCAGCATTTT
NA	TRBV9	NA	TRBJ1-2	CASNRQVGSSNYGYTF	TGTGCCAGCAATCGCCAAGTTGGCTCGTCTAACTATGGCTACACCTTC
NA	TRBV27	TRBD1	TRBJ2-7	CASSLNPTGVSYEQYF	TGTGCCAGCAGTCTCAACCCAACAGGGGTCTCCTACGAGCAGTACTTC
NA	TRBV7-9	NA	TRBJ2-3	CASSLQGYTQYF	TGTGCCAGCAGCTTGCAGGGATACACGCAGTATTTT
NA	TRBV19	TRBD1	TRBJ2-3	CASTSGQGTDTQYF	TGTGCCAGTACCTCCGGACAGGGAACAGATACGCAGTATTTT
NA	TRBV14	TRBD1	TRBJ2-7	CASSLGDSSYEQYF	TGTGCCAGCAGCCTGGGGGACAGTTCCTACGAGCAGTACTTC
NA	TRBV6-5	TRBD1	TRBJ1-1	CASSARGQPNTEAFF	TGTGCCAGCAGTGCCCGGGGACAGCCGAACACTGAAGCTTTCTTT
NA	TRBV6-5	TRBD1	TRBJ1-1	CASSYGTGRATEAFF	TGTGCCAGCAGTTACGGGACAGGGCGGGCAACTGAAGCTTTCTTT
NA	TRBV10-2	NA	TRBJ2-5	CASSVGKRAEETQYF	TGCGCCAGCAGTGTGGGCAAGCGGGCCGAAGAGACCCAGTACTTC
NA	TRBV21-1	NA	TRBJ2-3	CASSKLDQGPDTQYF	TGTGCCAGCAGCAAATTGGATCAGGGCCCAGATACGCAGTATTTT
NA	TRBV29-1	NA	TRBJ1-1	CSARVAGATEAFF	TGCAGCGCTCGGGTCGCAGGGGCCACTGAAGCTTTCTTT
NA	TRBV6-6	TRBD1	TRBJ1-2	CASSSRDRGGYTF	TGTGCCAGCAGTTCCCGGGACAGGGGTGGCTACACCTTC
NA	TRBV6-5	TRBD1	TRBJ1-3	CASSYSTGGSGNTIYF	TGTGCCAGCAGTTATTCGACAGGGGGCTCTGGAAACACCATATATTTT
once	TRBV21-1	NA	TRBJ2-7	CASSKGRTVLREQGQYF	TGTGCCAGCAGCAAAGGCCGGACGGTGCTCAGAGAACAGGGGCAGTACTTC
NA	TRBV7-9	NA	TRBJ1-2	CASSPPAGGNRGYGYTF	TGTGCCAGCAGCCCCCCGGCTGGCGGGAACCGGGGCTATGGCTACACCTTC
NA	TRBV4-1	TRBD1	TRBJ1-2	CASSRQGRNYGYTF	TGCGCCAGCAGTCGACAGGGGAGGAACTATGGCTACACCTTC
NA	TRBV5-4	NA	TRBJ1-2	CASSSRREPNYGYTF	TGTGCCAGCAGCAGCCGCAGGGAACCTAACTATGGCTACACCTTC
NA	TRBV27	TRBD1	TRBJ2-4	CASSRGQGGGQNIQYF	TGTGCCAGCAGCCGTGGACAGGGTGGGGGCCAAAACATTCAGTACTTC
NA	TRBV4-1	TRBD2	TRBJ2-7	CASSQEGLAGAYEQYF	TGCGCCAGCAGCCAAGAAGGACTAGCGGGAGCCTACGAGCAGTACTTC
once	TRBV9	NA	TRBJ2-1	CASSEKTARGYNEQFF	TGTGCCAGCAGCGAAAAGACTGCTAGGGGGTACAATGAGCAGTTCTTC
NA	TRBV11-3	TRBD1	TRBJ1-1	CASSPHGQGNTEAFF	TGTGCCAGCAGTCCGCACGGACAGGGTAACACTGAAGCTTTCTTT
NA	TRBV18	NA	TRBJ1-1	CASSPTTSTGAFF	TGTGCCAGCTCACCAACTACATCAACGGGAGCTTTCTTT
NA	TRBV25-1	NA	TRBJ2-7	CASTDSRGYEQYF	TGTGCCAGCACCGACTCCAGGGGTTACGAGCAGTACTTC
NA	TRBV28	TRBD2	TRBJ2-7	CASSSWSSGSSYEQYF	TGTGCCAGCAGTTCGTGGAGTAGCGGGAGTTCCTACGAGCAGTACTTC
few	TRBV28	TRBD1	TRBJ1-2	CASRSGTGRSGYTF	TGTGCCAGCAGATCCGGGACAGGGAGGTCGGGCTACACCTTC
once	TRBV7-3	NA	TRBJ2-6	CASSPTPAGPRGANVLTF	TGTGCCAGCAGCCCAACCCCCGCCGGTCCGCGGGGGGCCAACGTCCTGACTTTC